The clone carrying this TCR beta chain is medium-sized within its sample. Its specificity is unknown. The same CDR3 is also encoded by other DNA sequences in this sample. Data came from immunoSEQ multiplex PCR; TCRdb stores just in-frame clones and leaves some out. The sample holds about 16,000 clones, about four fifths seen once. The CDR3 contains 15 residues. V shed 3 bases, J shed 2 bases, and the junction held 5 bases outside the gene matches. The germline V gene encodes CDR1 MGHRA and CDR2 YSYEKL. The sample originates from a study of PD-1 blockade in classical Hodgkin lymphoma. Study findings and constraints: Repertoire differences have undefined causes, possibly disease activity or prior therapy. Relapsed/refractory patients reportedly had lower baseline diversity than newly diagnosed patients.

Stated time point: newly diagnosed, previously untreated cHL patient sample. A comparison was provided by newly diagnosed, untreated classical Hodgkin lymphoma PBMCs. The clonotype originates from a human donor with classical Hodgkin lymphoma. The J gene is TRBJ2-7, the V gene TRBV4-1; 9 bases fit TRBD1. Sequences were obtained from peripheral blood mononuclear cells (PBMCs). The CDR3 here is CASSHPGQGTYEQYF. The CDR3 nucleotides read TGCGCCAGCAGCCACCCGGGACAGGGAACCTACGAGCAGTACTTC.